The 21 T cell receptor beta chains given below trace back to one sample, sequenced in a study of T-cell reconstitution after alpha-beta-depleted transplantation in children. A library of TCRbeta sequences, prepared with unique molecular identifiers, was generated. From the PCR reads, TCRdb called clonotypes with MiXCR, one entry per CDR3 protein. This sample has about 870,000 distinct CDR3 sequences, with approximately 15% found just once. Sequencing used PBMCs, mostly from graft donor cells, obtained 360 days after TCRalphabeta/CD19-depleted stem cell transplant. All receptors derive from a male patient under 18 who had a stem cell transplant for acute lymphoblastic leukemia, so the T cells may come from the graft donor.

This clonotype was recorded at least ten times. The rearrangement links TRBV12-3 or TRBV12-4 to TRBJ2-1; D is ambiguous. This CDR3 contains 14 residues. V was clipped by 1 base and J by 7 bases, with 11 bases between them. CDR3 residues: CASSLVSVVNEQFF. The CDR3 region has the DNA TGTGCCAGCAGTTTAGTTTCCGTAGTGAATGAGCAGTTCTTC.

The chain has TRBV29-1 and TRBJ2-2, with 7 bases lining up with TRBD1. Germline V CDR1 and CDR2: SQVTM, ANQGSEA. J was trimmed by 0 bases and V by 2 bases; bases with no gene match: 3. The CDR3 contains 15 residues. The CDR3 is CSVELDRPNTGELFF. CDR3 in DNA: TGCAGCGTTGAATTGGACAGGCCGAACACCGGGGAGCTGTTTTTT.

CDR3 residues: CASSYPIANYNPDTQYF. CDR3 nucleotides: TGTGCCAGCAGTTACCCTATCGCCAACTACAACCCAGATACGCAGTATTTT. V usage is TRBV6-5 and J usage is TRBJ2-3; D is unclear. V was clipped by 2 bases and J by 4 bases, with 19 bases between them. The CDR3 is 17 amino acids. CDR1 is MNHEY and CDR2 is SVGAGI in the germline V gene.

This chain connects TRBV30 to TRBJ2-3, with D maybe TRBD2 (6 bases). Germline V gives CDR1 GTSNPN, CDR2 SVGIG (reference sequence). The CDR3 spans 15 residues. Trimming stripped 7 bases from V and 2 bases from J, with 19 bases between. The CDR3 bases are TGTGCCTTCGCCCGGGGGAGGCGGAACACAGATACGCAGTATTTT. Residues: CAFARGRRNTDTQYF.

The sample holds a few counts of this clonotype. The chain carries TRBV2 and TRBJ2-7, with D perhaps assigned TRBD1 or TRBD2 (5 bases each). The ends were cut back, 2 bases at V and 3 bases at J, with 14 bases in the middle. The CDR3 spans 15 residues. The germline V gene encodes CDR1 SNHLY and CDR2 FYNNEI. Written as DNA, the CDR3 is TGTGCCAGCAGTGAATTCGGGGCAGGGAACTACGAGCAGTACTTC. Amino acid sequence: CASSEFGAGNYEQYF.

This rearrangement joins TRBV6-5 to TRBJ1-2; D gene uncertain. Germline CDR1 reads MNHEY; CDR2 reads SVGAGI. This CDR3 is built from 15 residues. V was clipped by 2 bases and J by 0 bases, with 10 bases between them. CDR3 region: CASSYLGAANYGYTF. CDR3 DNA: TGTGCCAGCAGTTACCTTGGAGCGGCTAACTATGGCTACACCTTC.

The V gene is TRBV29-1, the J gene TRBJ1-4; no clear D gene. Germline V CDR1 and CDR2: SQVTM, ANQGSEA. Trimming shortened V by 3 bases and J by 8 bases, and 19 bases separated the two germline ends. This CDR3 has 15 residues. CDR3 in DNA: TGCAGCGTTGACGGACTAAGGACGGGTGGGGAAAAACTGTTTTTT. It yields the protein CSVDGLRTGGEKLFF.

This sequence joins TRBV7-2 and TRBJ1-1; unclear D gene. V shed 0 bases and J shed 5 bases, with 7 bases lying between them. CDR1 and CDR2 from the germline V gene are SGHTA and FQGNSA. This CDR3 contains 13 residues. The CDR3 region is CASSLAAVTEAFF. The CDR3 nucleotides read TGTGCCAGCAGCTTAGCTGCCGTAACTGAAGCTTTCTTT.

The rearrangement links TRBV5-1 to TRBJ2-1; 7 bases fit TRBD2. Germline lookup yields CDR1 SGHRS and CDR2 YFSETQ. V lost 2 bases, J lost 9 bases, and 5 bases stayed unmatched. This CDR3 comprises 13 residues. CDR3 in DNA: TGCGCCAGCAGCTTCGGACTAGTCGCTGAGCAGTTCTTC. Protein product: CASSFGLVAEQFF.

V is TRBV29-1 and J is TRBJ2-7; D is unresolved. V lost 0 bases and J 2 bases, leaving 17 bases between the germline ends. The CDR3 runs to 16 residues. In germline, CDR1 is SQVTM, CDR2 ANQGSEA. The CDR3 loop reads CSVEDLSRLGPYEQYF. The CDR3 DNA follows: TGCAGCGTTGAAGATCTTTCGCGGCTCGGGCCCTACGAGCAGTACTTC.

This clonotype was seen only a few times. This rearrangement joins TRBV3-1 to TRBJ2-2; TRBD2 is a possible D gene (6 bases). CDR1 and CDR2 (germline): LGHDT, YNNKEL (reference sequence). Trimming shortened V by 4 bases and J by 0 bases, and 15 bases separated the two germline ends. CDR3 size: 17 residues. CDR3 nucleotide sequence: TGTGCCAGCAGCCCTATTCCGGGACTTGCGAACACCGGGGAGCTGTTTTTT. Amino acids: CASSPIPGLANTGELFF.

This clonotype was counted many times. The V call is TRBV12-3 or TRBV12-4, the J call TRBJ2-4; perhaps TRBD1 as D (6 bases). The V end lost 5 bases, the J end lost 2 bases, and 16 bases lay between the germline ends. The CDR3 length is 16 residues. CDR3 coding DNA: TGTGCCAGCAGTCTAACAGGGTCAAAGACCAAAAACATTCAGTACTTC. As protein: CASSLTGSKTKNIQYF.

The chain couples TRBV5-1 to TRBJ2-1; 8 nucleotides line up with TRBD2. The CDR3 runs to 16 residues. CDR1 is SGHRS and CDR2 is YFSETQ in the germline V gene. V shed 4 bases, J shed 0 bases, and the junction held 6 bases outside the gene matches. The CDR3 DNA sequence: TGCGCCAGCAGCCCCTTTGGGACTAGCTCCTACAATGAGCAGTTCTTC. It translates to CASSPFGTSSYNEQFF.

This clonotype was counted many times. V usage is TRBV9 and J usage is TRBJ2-1; no clear D. V lost 3 bases to trimming and J lost 5 bases, with 3 bases between them. The CDR3 consists of 11 residues. Germline CDR1 and CDR2: SGDLS and YYNGEE. CDR3 nucleotides: TGTGCCAGCAGCGCTAACAATGAGCAGTTCTTC. It codes for CASSANNEQFF.

This clonotype was counted at least ten times. This chain joins TRBV5-6 and TRBJ2-3, with unresolved D. The V end was cut by 4 bases, the J end by 0 bases, with 15 bases between. The CDR3 has 16 residues. Germline CDR1 SGHDT, CDR2 YYEEEE. CDR3 coding DNA: TGTGCCAGCAGCCGAACCACAGAAGTTAGCACAGATACGCAGTATTTT. The encoded protein is CASSRTTEVSTDTQYF.

This clonotype was detected only a few times. The chain employs TRBV5-1 and TRBJ2-5, with 12 bases aligning to TRBD1. This CDR3 has 19 amino acids. V trimming: 0 bases; J trimming: 3 bases; junction bases outside the gene matches: 12. Looked up from germline, CDR1 is SGHRS and CDR2 is YFSETQ. Written as DNA, the CDR3 is TGCGCCAGCAGCTTGGAACGTTGGGACAGGGGGCTTTCGGAAGAGACCCAGTACTTC. Translation gives CASSLERWDRGLSEETQYF.

This clonotype was seen ten or more times. The chain couples TRBV4-1 to TRBJ2-7, with TRBD2 as a possible D gene (5 bases). Trimming pared 2 bases from V and 7 bases from J, leaving 12 bases between. This CDR3 is 13 amino acids long. Looked up from germline, CDR1 is MGHRA and CDR2 is YSYEKL. CDR3 protein: CASSQPDSTEQYF. CDR3 bases: TGCGCCAGCAGCCAACCGGACTCAACAGAGCAGTACTTC.

This clonotype was observed a few times. This chain connects TRBV18 to TRBJ2-7; D is unclear. The CDR3 has 13 residues. Looked up from germline, CDR1 is KGHSH and CDR2 is LQKENI. Trimming pared 3 bases from V and 3 bases from J, leaving 9 bases between. CDR3 sequence reads: CASSPPTNYEQYF. DNA for the CDR3: TGTGCCAGCTCACCGCCAACTAACTACGAGCAGTACTTC. Full variable domain (remainder filled in from reference TRBV18 and TRBJ2-7): NAGVMQNPRHLVRRRGQEARLRCSPMKGHSHVYWYRQLPEEGLKFMVYLQKENIIDESGMPKERFSAEFPKEGPSILRIQQVVRGDSAAYFCASSPPTNYEQYFGPGTRLTVT.

The rearrangement joins TRBV3-1 to TRBJ2-4, with D uncertain. The CDR3 sequence is 15 residues long. Germline loops: CDR1 LGHDT, CDR2 YNNKEL (reference sequence). V shed 0 bases and J shed 5 bases, with 11 bases lying between them. This CDR3 is CASSQDFGTENIQYF. In DNA form, the CDR3 reads TGTGCCAGCAGCCAAGATTTTGGAACAGAAAACATTCAGTACTTC.

This clonotype was seen a few times. V usage is TRBV7-3 and J usage is TRBJ2-1; possibly TRBD1 or TRBD2 for D (5 bases each). The V end lost 4 bases, the J end lost 2 bases, and 12 bases lay between the germline ends. In germline, CDR1 is SGHTA, CDR2 FQGTGA. This CDR3 is built from 15 residues. The CDR3 sequence is CASSSSGPAYNEQFF. The CDR3 DNA follows: TGTGCCAGCAGCTCGTCGGGGCCGGCCTACAATGAGCAGTTCTTC.

A few counts support this clonotype. The CDR3 DNA is TGCAGCGTTACCGGACAGGGTCACTACGAGCAGTACTTC. It yields the protein CSVTGQGHYEQYF. The chain combines TRBV29-1 with TRBJ2-7; 8 nucleotides line up with TRBD1. The CDR3 length is 13 residues. The J segment lost 3 bases and the V segment lost 5 bases, leaving 6 bases of the junction unmatched. The germline gives CDR1 SQVTM, CDR2 ANQGSEA.